A single sample is the source of the 7 T cell receptor beta chains below, sequenced in a study of tumor-infiltrating lymphocytes in primary liver carcinoma. Making TCR beta cDNA involved 400 to 600 ng total RNA and a constant-region primer. Amplification in three nested multiplex PCR rounds with slightly modified ARM-PCR gave rise to TCR beta libraries. Running 9 to 11 cycles apiece, the first two PCR rounds relied on TRBV1-TRBV30 forward primers together with a C-beta reverse primer. TCRdb analysed the multiplex PCR reads with MiXCR anew, one entry per CDR3 protein. The sample records approximately 190,000 distinct CDR3 sequences, roughly 80% being singletons. RNA and DNA were co-extracted from approximately 20-30 mg of unsorted bulk tissue. Sequencing was performed on tumor tissue from primary liver carcinoma. Every receptor here comes from a man aged 35-49 years with primary liver carcinoma and hepatitis B virus infection.

Of note for this clonotype: Without the conserved terminal phenylalanine or tryptophan, this CDR3 likely stems from a read error. This chain connects TRBV4-3 to TRBJ1-6, with D unresolved. The CDR3 runs 15 residues. Trimming shortened V by 0 bases and J by 3 bases, and 6 bases separated the two germline ends. Germline V CDR1 and CDR2: LGHNA, YSLEER. CDR3 residues: CASSQEQLYNSPLHL. The CDR3 DNA sequence: TGCGCCAGCAGCCAAGAACAGCTCTATAATTCACCCCTCCACTTA.

About this clonotype itself: The junction departs from germline at one end; a sequencing error may be responsible. The chain links TRBV11-2 to TRBJ2-7; D possibly corresponds to TRBD2 (5 bases). The CDR3 has 16 amino acids. CDR1 and CDR2 (germline): SGHAT, FQNNGV. DNA for the CDR3: TGTGCCAACAGCTTAGAACCTAGCTGGAACTGGGACGAGCAGTACTTC. It specifies CANSLEPSWNWDEQYF.

About this clonotype itself: One junction end does not reproduce the germline sequence, and a read error may be involved. The CDR3 protein is CVNRTRGQGDLNTEAFF. For the CDR3, the DNA is TGTGTCAATCGCACCCGGGGACAGGGGGATCTGAACACTGAAGCTTTCTTC. V and J are TRBV19 and TRBJ1-1; TRBD1 matches 11 bases. This CDR3 contains 17 residues. Per germline, CDR1 LNHDA and CDR2 SQIVND (reference sequence).

The V and J genes are TRBV29-1 and TRBJ2-5, with 8 bases aligning to TRBD1. CDR3 length: 14 amino acids. CDR1 and CDR2 from the germline V gene are SQVTM and ANQGSEA. J gave up 8 bases and V 8 bases, and 16 bases lay outside the gene matches. The CDR3 spells CSLHPGQGMNTQYF. The DNA for the CDR3 is TGCAGCTTACACCCAGGACAGGGAATGAATACCCAGTACTTC.

Comment on this clonotype: The junction departs from germline at one end; a sequencing error may be responsible. This chain connects TRBV7-9 to TRBJ2-2; 9 bases agree with TRBD1. CDR1 SEHNR and CDR2 FQNEAQ come from the germline V gene (reference sequence). There are 15 residues in the CDR3. CDR3 residues: CASNVGTGMAGELFF. In DNA, the CDR3 is TGTGCCAGCAACGTCGGGACAGGGATGGCAGGGGAACTGTTTTTT.

The count of this clonotype is one. The chain is built from TRBV13 and TRBJ2-5; weak D call: TRBD2 (6 bases). The CDR3 is 15 residues long. V gave up 10 bases and J gave up 4 bases, with 22 bases separating them. Germline V gene data show CDR1 as PRHDT and CDR2 as FYEKMQ (reference sequence). The CDR3 bases are TGTGCCAACGGCCCCCGGCCCGGGACTCCAGAGACCCAGTACTTC. Translated, it gives CANGPRPGTPETQYF. Drawing the rest from reference TRBV13 and TRBJ2-5, the complete variable domain is AAGVIQSPRHLIKEKRETATLKCYPIPRHDTVYWYQQGPGQDPQFLISFYEKMQSDKGSIPDRFSAQQFSDYHSELNMSSLELGDSALYFCANGPRPGTPETQYFGPGTRLLVL.

With regard to this clonotype: The final CDR3 position lacks the conserved phenylalanine or tryptophan, pointing to a likely read error. The chain uses TRBV10-3 and TRBJ2-3; possible D gene TRBD2, 6 bases. CDR1 is ENHRY and CDR2 is SYGVKD in the germline V gene. This CDR3 is 16 amino acids long. The CDR3 reads CAINESWTGASDTQYL. The CDR3 region has the DNA TGTGCCATCAATGAGTCCTGGACGGGAGCCTCAGATACGCAGTATCTT.